Listed below are T cell receptor beta chains from one sample, sequenced in a study of T cells after yellow fever vaccination. In TCRdb, the 5' RACE reads were re-called with MiXCR into one record per CDR3 protein. Among 140,000 to 150,000 distinct CDR3 sequences listed, 5% to 7.5% were seen once. This sample comprised CD4+ T cells sorted from PBMCs, obtained 10 days after the yellow fever booster vaccination. These receptors were collected from a man aged 30 to 45 who received the YFV17D yellow fever vaccine. CDR3s include the opening cysteine and the closing phenylalanine or tryptophan. Fields, in order: V gene, J gene, CDR3 protein.

v_call: TRBV7-2; j_call: TRBJ2-7; cdr3_aa: CASSLDGQGFSHEQYF
v_call: TRBV7-2; j_call: TRBJ2-5; cdr3_aa: CASSLPSGSSETQYF
v_call: TRBV10-3; j_call: TRBJ1-5; cdr3_aa: CAIRGADQPQHF
v_call: TRBV20-1; j_call: TRBJ1-1; cdr3_aa: CSARIGVVTTEAFF
v_call: TRBV7-6; j_call: TRBJ2-7; cdr3_aa: CASSLSFRVGEQYF
v_call: TRBV7-2; j_call: TRBJ2-7; cdr3_aa: CASSHSSGIKPYEQYF
v_call: TRBV5-1; j_call: TRBJ2-3; cdr3_aa: CASSLDKGTDTQYF
v_call: TRBV12-3/TRBV12-4; j_call: TRBJ2-7; cdr3_aa: CASSSGTASYEQYF
v_call: TRBV7-6; j_call: TRBJ1-5; cdr3_aa: CASSPGGASRNQPQHF
v_call: TRBV12-3/TRBV12-4; j_call: TRBJ1-1; cdr3_aa: CASKALGQVNTEAFF
v_call: TRBV18; j_call: TRBJ2-6; cdr3_aa: CASSPSGANVLTF
v_call: TRBV7-6; j_call: TRBJ2-3; cdr3_aa: CASSLAELATDTQYF
v_call: TRBV27; j_call: TRBJ2-7; cdr3_aa: CASSSTGLADYEQYF
v_call: TRBV29-1; j_call: TRBJ2-1; cdr3_aa: CSGGQNNEQFF
v_call: TRBV11-2; j_call: TRBJ2-7; cdr3_aa: CASSPPAPAKAVTYEQYF
v_call: TRBV11-3; j_call: TRBJ2-1; cdr3_aa: CASSSTGRGNEQFF
v_call: TRBV4-3; j_call: TRBJ2-7; cdr3_aa: CASSRDRGPSSYEQYF
v_call: TRBV9; j_call: TRBJ2-1; cdr3_aa: CASSVGQGGNEQFF
v_call: TRBV11-2; j_call: TRBJ2-7; cdr3_aa: CASSLREKGLVSVYEQYF
v_call: TRBV12-5; j_call: TRBJ2-3; cdr3_aa: CASGSLWVDTQYF
v_call: TRBV3-1; j_call: TRBJ2-7; cdr3_aa: CASSQGRRYEQYF
v_call: TRBV5-1; j_call: TRBJ2-1; cdr3_aa: CASSLGPIFAGAPSYNEQFF
v_call: TRBV20-1; j_call: TRBJ2-1; cdr3_aa: CSATSSGNNEQFF
v_call: TRBV4-1; j_call: TRBJ1-5; cdr3_aa: CASSQDRAQPQHF
v_call: TRBV5-4; j_call: TRBJ2-3; cdr3_aa: CASSFKGSDTQYF
v_call: TRBV15; j_call: TRBJ2-2; cdr3_aa: CATSKTGGIGTGELFF
v_call: TRBV6-5; j_call: TRBJ1-5; cdr3_aa: CASSRAGTISNQPQHF
v_call: TRBV18; j_call: TRBJ2-2; cdr3_aa: CASSPRGTNTGELFF
v_call: TRBV20-1; j_call: TRBJ2-4; cdr3_aa: CSAHPGQLAKNIQYF
v_call: TRBV5-4; j_call: TRBJ2-3; cdr3_aa: CATPGPGGTDTQYF
v_call: TRBV28; j_call: TRBJ2-5; cdr3_aa: CASSQRGSRQETQYF
v_call: TRBV7-2; j_call: TRBJ2-7; cdr3_aa: CASSLAKAGGTTSYEQYF
v_call: TRBV20-1; j_call: TRBJ2-7; cdr3_aa: CSARGDPPNFHEQYF
v_call: TRBV5-1; j_call: TRBJ2-5; cdr3_aa: CASSLFPGGPQETQYF
v_call: TRBV5-1; j_call: TRBJ2-7; cdr3_aa: CASRASGTSGTYYEQYF
v_call: TRBV20-1; j_call: TRBJ2-1; cdr3_aa: CSARDWSGSYNEQFF
v_call: TRBV20-1; j_call: TRBJ2-7; cdr3_aa: CSALTPAGGTYEQYF
v_call: TRBV20-1; j_call: TRBJ1-5; cdr3_aa: CSAETGVRLFQPQHF
v_call: TRBV18; j_call: TRBJ2-6; cdr3_aa: CASSAQGATGANVLTF
v_call: TRBV11-2; j_call: TRBJ2-7; cdr3_aa: CASSLWRDEQYF
v_call: TRBV28; j_call: TRBJ2-1; cdr3_aa: CASRRSSSSYNEQFF
v_call: TRBV23-1; j_call: TRBJ2-5; cdr3_aa: CASRAGDQETQYF
v_call: TRBV25-1; j_call: TRBJ1-2; cdr3_aa: CASSESGGAGHGYTF
v_call: TRBV2; j_call: TRBJ2-1; cdr3_aa: CASSERGKGFF